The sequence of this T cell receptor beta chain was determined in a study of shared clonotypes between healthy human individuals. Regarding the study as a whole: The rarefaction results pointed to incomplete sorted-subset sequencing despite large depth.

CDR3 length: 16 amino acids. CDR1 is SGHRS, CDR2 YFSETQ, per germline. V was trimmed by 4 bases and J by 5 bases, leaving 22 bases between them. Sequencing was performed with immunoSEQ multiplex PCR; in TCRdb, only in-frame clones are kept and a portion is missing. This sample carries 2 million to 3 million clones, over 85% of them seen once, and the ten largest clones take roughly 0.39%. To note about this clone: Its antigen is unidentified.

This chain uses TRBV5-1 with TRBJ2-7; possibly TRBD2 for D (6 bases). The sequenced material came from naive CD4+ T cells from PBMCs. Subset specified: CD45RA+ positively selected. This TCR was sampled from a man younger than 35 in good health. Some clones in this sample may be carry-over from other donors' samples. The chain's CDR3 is CASSQGLLSGYDEQYF. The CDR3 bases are TGCGCCAGCAGCCAGGGACTTCTATCAGGATACGACGAGCAGTACTTC.